What follows describes a single TCR beta chain. A junction end diverges from the germline sequence, so it may reflect a read error. The data were obtained in a study of regulatory T cells in long-lasting Graves disease. Study-wide context: Graves' patients diagnosed newly had used antithyroid drugs under 3 months.

Per the germline V gene, CDR1 is SGDLS and CDR2 is YYNGEE. The length of the CDR3 is 13 residues. Stated time point: newly diagnosed GD, antithyroid drugs for less than 3 months. Preparation of the TCR library used RNA extracted from PBMCs. iRepertoire HTBI primers and Arm-PCR of CDR3 regions built TCR beta libraries. In TCRdb, the multiplex PCR reads were re-called with MiXCR into one record per CDR3 protein. The sample lists 370,000 or so distinct CDR3 sequences, about 16% occurring once. The same specimen was also included in a second study, on T cells in Graves' hyperthyroidism and ophthalmopathy. That publication notes: HTBI primers were employed in a first-round RT-PCR of the TCR CDR3. Appearing also in blood were most of the thyroid clonotypes expanded above 0.001. A model using 13 V-J features told ophthalmopathy apart from stable hyperthyroidism.

The sequencing here drew on peripheral blood mononuclear cells (PBMCs), taken at new diagnosis, from a patient treated with antithyroid drugs. V usage is TRBV9 and J usage is TRBJ2-2; D ambiguous. This TCR was sampled from a woman under 30 with Graves disease. CDR3 in amino acids: CASTVRTTGELFF. The CDR3, as DNA: TGTGCCAGCACCGTAAGGACGACCGGGGAGCTGTTTTTT.